This T cell receptor (beta chain) was found in a study of graft-versus-host responses after intestinal transplantation. Study-level background: Tacrolimus plus steroids were given to all recipients for roughly three years, preceded by anti-thymocyte globulin induction. Study-wide findings and caveats: Early post-transplant HvG declines showed an association with peak circulating GvH clone levels.

Regarding this clone: Its antigen is unidentified.

Sequencing was performed with immunoSEQ multiplex PCR; in TCRdb, only in-frame clones are kept and a portion is missing. The repertoire includes tens of thousands of clones, 91% of them detected once, and nearly 0.1% sits in the top ten. The ends were cut back, 3 bases at V and 4 bases at J, with 12 bases in the middle. The germline gives CDR1 KGHSH, CDR2 LQKENI. The length of the CDR3 is 14 residues. Sequences were derived from unstimulated CD4+ T cells sorted from spleen or lymph node cells, sampled before intestinal transplant. The TCR comes from a human donor who received an intestinal transplant. The genes are TRBV18 and TRBJ1-1; D perhaps matches TRBD1 (6 bases). Here the CDR3 reads CASSPNRDGTEAFF. The CDR3 DNA is TGTGCCAGCTCACCGAACAGGGATGGCACTGAAGCTTTCTTT.